Following are 14 T cell receptor beta chains from one sample sequenced in a study of response to subunit inactivated influenza vaccine. Via MiXCR, TCRdb re-called the RT-PCR reads, giving one row per CDR3 protein. The table includes more than 550,000 distinct CDR3 sequences, 11% detected once. The same specimen was also included in a second study, on T cells expressing NK-cell markers. This second report adds: UMIs accompanied the 5'RACE template switching by which TCR beta cDNA was made.

The input for sequencing was PBMCs from blood, taken on the day of vaccination. The receptor set was obtained from a man aged 50-60 years who received an inactivated influenza vaccine.

This clonotype was picked up a small number of times. The V and J genes are TRBV5-1 and TRBJ2-5, with a weak D call TRBD2 (5 bases). Germline V gene lookup returns CDR1 SGHRS and CDR2 YFSETQ. V gave up 2 bases and J gave up 5 bases, with 16 bases separating them. There are 15 residues in the CDR3. The CDR3 sequence is CASSFSGGPRETQYF. For the CDR3, the DNA is TGCGCCAGCAGCTTCTCAGGAGGCCCCCGCGAGACCCAGTACTTC.

The chain joins TRBV4-2 to TRBJ2-5; maybe TRBD2 (5 bases). Germline V CDR1 and CDR2: LGHNA, YNFKEQ. The CDR3 extends over 15 amino acids. V was clipped by 0 bases and J by 4 bases, with 12 bases between them. Here the CDR3 reads CASSQDQASTETQYF. The CDR3 coding sequence is TGTGCCAGCAGCCAAGATCAAGCTAGCACAGAGACCCAGTACTTC.

The J gene is TRBJ2-1, the V gene TRBV28; 8 bases are a match to TRBD2. J was trimmed by 3 bases and V by 3 bases; bases with no gene match: 16. CDR1 and CDR2 (germline): MDHEN, SYDVKM. The CDR3 covers 19 residues. The CDR3, as DNA: TGTGCCAGCAGTTTTGGTCCCCCCGGGGCGGGGGGAATCTACAATGAGCAGTTCTTC. Its translation is CASSFGPPGAGGIYNEQFF.

The V gene is TRBV5-1, the J gene TRBJ2-3; 16 bases are shared with TRBD2. This CDR3 region has 16 residues. J lost 4 bases, V lost 4 bases, and 3 bases had no gene match. CDR1 SGHRS and CDR2 YFSETQ come from the germline V gene. The CDR3 DNA reads TGCGCCAGCAGCCCGGGACTAGCGGGGGGGCCAGATACGCAGTATTTT. Translated, it gives CASSPGLAGGPDTQYF. The full variable domain, rest sourced from reference TRBV5-1 and TRBJ2-3, is KAGVTQTPRYLIKTRGQQVTLSCSPISGHRSVSWYQQTPGQGLQFLFEYFSETQRNKGNFPGRFSGRQFSNSRSEMNVSTLELGDSALYLCASSPGLAGGPDTQYFGPGTRLTVL.

This chain joins TRBV18 and TRBJ2-1, with D unclear. In germline, CDR1 is KGHSH, CDR2 LQKENI. CDR3 size: 13 residues. Between the trimmed V and J ends, which lost 3 bases and 8 bases, there was a span of 11 bases. In DNA, the CDR3 is TGTGCCAGCTCACCCCTAGGTATAGATGAGCAGTTCTTC. Translating gives CASSPLGIDEQFF. Filled out from reference TRBV18 and TRBJ2-1, the complete variable domain reads NAGVMQNPRHLVRRRGQEARLRCSPMKGHSHVYWYRQLPEEGLKFMVYLQKENIIDESGMPKERFSAEFPKEGPSILRIQQVVRGDSAAYFCASSPLGIDEQFFGPGTRLTVL.

The rearrangement links TRBV5-1 to TRBJ2-1; D gene ambiguous. Per germline, CDR1 SGHRS and CDR2 YFSETQ. This CDR3 contains 14 residues. With 0 bases removed from V and 4 bases from J, the gap between germline ends came to 8 bases. The DNA for the CDR3 is TGCGCCAGCAGCTTGGACCTACGGTACAATGAGCAGTTCTTC. Translating gives CASSLDLRYNEQFF.

The CDR3 DNA follows: TGTGCCAGCGTCGGGGCAGGAATGGGTAACACTGAAGCTTTCTTT. It translates to CASVGAGMGNTEAFF. The gene calls are TRBV28 and TRBJ1-1; the D gene is possibly TRBD1 (5 bases). The CDR3 consists of 15 residues. Trimming cost V 8 bases and J 2 bases, with 18 bases left between them. Per the germline V gene, CDR1 is MDHEN and CDR2 is SYDVKM.

This clonotype was counted at least ten times. The chain employs TRBV7-9 and TRBJ2-1; D may correspond to TRBD1 or TRBD2 (6 bases each). Germline V lookup: CDR1 SEHNR, CDR2 FQNEAQ (reference sequence). V was trimmed by 2 bases and J by 2 bases, leaving 10 bases between them. The CDR3 runs 15 residues. The CDR3 here is CASSLRGRAYNEQFF. In DNA form, the CDR3 reads TGTGCCAGCAGCTTACGGGGGCGAGCCTACAATGAGCAGTTCTTC. The whole variable domain, filled in from reference TRBV7-9 and TRBJ2-1, reads DTGVSQNPRHKITKRGQNVTFRCDPISEHNRLYWYRQTLGQGPEFLTYFQNEAQLEKSRLLSDRFSAERPKGSFSTLEIQRTEQGDSAMYLCASSLRGRAYNEQFFGPGTRLTVL.

The chain has TRBV15 and TRBJ2-3; D gene ambiguous. Trimming stripped 0 bases from V and 7 bases from J, with 14 bases between. This CDR3 contains 15 residues. The V gene's germline CDR1 is LNHNV and CDR2 YYDKDF (reference sequence). The CDR3 protein is CATSRDPGVLNTQYF. The CDR3 DNA is TGTGCCACCAGCAGAGATCCGGGTGTTTTGAATACGCAGTATTTT.

The rearrangement uses TRBV5-1 and TRBJ2-3; D unresolved. Trimming took 4 bases from V and 2 from J, leaving 11 bases between them. The CDR3 has 14 amino acids. The germline V gene encodes CDR1 SGHRS and CDR2 YFSETQ. CDR3 sequence reads: CASSIDRITDTQYF. The CDR3, as DNA: TGCGCCAGCAGCATAGACCGTATCACAGATACGCAGTATTTT.

This clonotype has only a few counts. The chain carries TRBV30 and TRBJ1-5; 8 bases line up with TRBD1. The V gene's germline CDR1 is GTSNPN and CDR2 SVGIG (reference sequence). The CDR3 runs to 14 residues. With V trimmed by 5 bases and J by 5 bases, 8 bases remained unmatched. The CDR3 coding sequence is TGTGCCTGGGGACAGGGTTTTATGGATCAGCCCCAGCATTTT. Translated: CAWGQGFMDQPQHF.

Remarks on this clonotype: An end of the junction does not agree with germline; a read error may underlie this. The V call is TRBV2, the J call TRBJ2-7; tentatively, D is TRBD1 (5 bases). In germline, CDR1 is SNHLY, CDR2 FYNNEI. This CDR3 region has 16 residues. CDR3 DNA sequence: TGTGGCAGCAGTGATCAGGACACGGCCTACACCGACGAGCAGTACTTC. Translation: CGSSDQDTAYTDEQYF.

Only a few counts were recorded for this clonotype. The chain employs TRBV20-1 and TRBJ2-1; 11 nucleotides align to TRBD2. After removal of 1 base from V and 4 bases from J, the junction contained 3 bases not matched to a gene. The CDR3 is 15 amino acids. Germline CDR1 DFQATT, CDR2 SNEGSKA (reference sequence). CDR3 residues: CSARATSGRYNEQFF. The CDR3 DNA follows: TGCAGTGCTAGAGCCACTAGCGGGAGATACAATGAGCAGTTCTTC.

This clonotype has more than one count but fewer than ten. The chain uses TRBV3-1 and TRBJ2-7; TRBD2 matches 7 bases. Germline V CDR1 and CDR2: LGHDT, YNNKEL (reference sequence). This CDR3 comprises 16 residues. V was pared by 3 bases and J by 6 bases, with 14 bases of the junction left unmatched. The CDR3 sequence is CASSHHLGGGRLEQYF. For the CDR3, the DNA is TGTGCCAGCAGCCATCACTTGGGCGGGGGACGCCTCGAGCAGTACTTC.